These 28 T cell receptor beta chains share one sample of origin, sequenced in a study of radiation and T cells in renal cell carcinoma (dated by TCRdb to about 2020). Interpreted using the paper, the time point label stands for: blood 4 weeks post-SBRT, at nephrectomy. What the treatment or condition label conveys for this sample: 15 Gy SBRT to primary tumor, nephrectomy 4 weeks later. Receptor libraries were prepared by the immunoSEQ multiplex PCR assay. TCRdb carries this immuneACCESS record with in-frame sequences only. Its versions omit some clonotypes, under half of them owing to an unresolved V gene in the studies checked, with the rest unexplained. Counted in this sample were some 43,000 clones; roughly 85% of them appeared once. The top ten clonotypes cover around a quarter of the sample. The sample was blood, taken from a patient whose treatment included radiotherapy and nephrectomy. Source of these receptors: a woman aged 70-85 years with renal cell carcinoma.

This sequence joins TRBV4-1 and TRBJ1-4, with D possibly being TRBD1 (6 bases). Trimming shortened V by 0 bases and J by 5 bases, and 13 bases separated the two germline ends. Per the germline V gene, CDR1 is MGHRA and CDR2 is YSYEKL. The CDR3 length is 16 residues. The CDR3 reads CASSQDMNRVNEKLFF. The CDR3 region has the DNA TGCGCCAGCAGCCAAGATATGAACAGGGTGAATGAAAAACTGTTTTTT.

The chain employs TRBV9 and TRBJ2-7; TRBD2 aligns across 8 bases. This CDR3 has 15 amino acids. Per germline, CDR1 SGDLS and CDR2 YYNGEE. Trimming removed 4 bases from V and 6 bases from J; junction bases left unmatched: 12. CDR3 sequence (DNA): TGTGCCAGCAGCCCCAACCCTAGCGGGCGGTCCGAGCAGTACTTC. Translated: CASSPNPSGRSEQYF. Full variable domain (remainder filled in from reference TRBV9 and TRBJ2-7): DSGVTQTPKHLITATGQRVTLRCSPRSGDLSVYWYQQSLDQGLQFLIQYYNGEERAKGNILERFSAQQFPDLHSELNLSSLELGDSALYFCASSPNPSGRSEQYFGPGTRLTVT.

The rearrangement joins TRBV18 to TRBJ2-7; no reliable D call. CDR1 and CDR2 (germline): KGHSH, LQKENI. V lost 6 bases and J lost 6, with 12 bases in between. The CDR3 loop spans 12 amino acids. The CDR3 nucleotides read TGTGCCAGCTCCCCGCAACCGGGCGAGCAGTACTTC. Encoded protein: CASSPQPGEQYF. The full variable domain, with the rest looked up from reference TRBV18 and TRBJ2-7, is NAGVMQNPRHLVRRRGQEARLRCSPMKGHSHVYWYRQLPEEGLKFMVYLQKENIIDESGMPKERFSAEFPKEGPSILRIQQVVRGDSAAYFCASSPQPGEQYFGPGTRLTVT.

The V call is TRBV7-7, the J call TRBJ2-2; D gene uncertain. The CDR3 is 14 residues long. Germline assignment: CDR1 SSHAT and CDR2 FNYEAQ (reference sequence). V lost 1 base and J lost 4, with 7 bases in between. The chain's CDR3 is CASSLEQFTGELFF. In nucleotides, the CDR3 is TGTGCCAGCAGCTTAGAACAGTTCACCGGGGAGCTGTTTTTT.

V gene TRBV20-1 combines with J gene TRBJ1-2; D is undetermined. In germline, CDR1 is DFQATT, CDR2 SNEGSKA (reference sequence). This CDR3 comprises 10 residues. Trimming pared 3 bases from V and 7 bases from J, leaving 6 bases between. The CDR3 sequence is CSASNPGYTF. Here the CDR3 DNA reads TGCAGTGCTAGTAACCCTGGCTACACCTTC.

This rearrangement joins TRBV19 to TRBJ2-2, with TRBD1 identical over 11 bases. Germline CDR1 reads LNHDA; CDR2 reads SQIVND (reference sequence). With V trimmed by 6 bases and J by 5 bases, 5 bases remained unmatched. The CDR3 has 15 residues. The CDR3 DNA reads as TGTGCCAGTAGCCCCGGGACAGGGGGGACCGGGGAGCTGTTTTTT. Protein: CASSPGTGGTGELFF.

V usage is TRBV5-1 and J usage is TRBJ2-5, with 7 positions matching TRBD1. V lost 3 bases and J lost 6; bases outside the gene matches: 11. Germline lookup yields CDR1 SGHRS and CDR2 YFSETQ. The CDR3 length is 15 residues. DNA for the CDR3: TGCGCCAGCAGCTCGTCCGACAGGGCAGTGAAGACCCAGTACTTC. Translating gives CASSSSDRAVKTQYF.

The chain recombines TRBV4-3 with TRBJ2-7, with TRBD2 matching over 8 bases. V shed 1 base and J 4 bases; nucleotides not matched to a gene: 6. CDR1 is LGHNA and CDR2 is YSLEER in the germline V gene. The CDR3 extends over 15 amino acids. The CDR3, as DNA: TGCGCCAGCAGCCAAGCGTCGGGAGGGCCTTACGAGCAGTACTTC. Protein sequence: CASSQASGGPYEQYF.

In regard to this clone: Other DNA sequences in the same sample also yield this CDR3. The chain has TRBV7-9 and TRBJ1-1; no clear D gene. Trimming cost V 5 bases and J 1 base, with 5 bases left between them. Looked up from germline, CDR1 is SEHNR and CDR2 is FQNEAQ (reference sequence). The CDR3 has 12 amino acids. The DNA of the CDR3 is TGTGCCAGCAGCGCGGGGAACACTGAAGCTTTCTTT. It encodes CASSAGNTEAFF.

J is TRBJ2-3 and V is TRBV5-1, with TRBD2 identical over 13 bases. The trim removed 5 bases at V and 1 base at J, leaving 7 bases unmatched. Per the germline V gene, CDR1 is SGHRS and CDR2 is YFSETQ. CDR3 size: 17 residues. The CDR3 sequence: CASSTSGGAVGTDTQYF. In DNA form, the CDR3 reads TGCGCCAGCAGTACTAGCGGGGGGGCCGTCGGCACAGATACGCAGTATTTT.

The chain joins TRBV4-3 to TRBJ1-2; D is ambiguous. Trimming took off 4 bases at V and 2 bases at J, with 8 bases between the two ends. Germline CDR1 is LGHNA and CDR2 is YSLEER. The CDR3 has 13 amino acids. The DNA of the CDR3 is TGCGCCAGCAGCCCAACCGGGAACTATGGCTACACCTTC. Translated: CASSPTGNYGYTF.

The chain couples TRBV7-9 to TRBJ2-3, with 10 bases identical to TRBD2. Trimming cost V 5 bases and J 3 bases; bases outside gene matches: 8. Germline V gene data show CDR1 as SEHNR and CDR2 as FQNEAQ (reference sequence). This CDR3 has 16 residues. The CDR3 loop reads CASSRNTGLATDTQYF. In nucleotides, the CDR3 is TGTGCCAGCAGCCGAAACACGGGACTAGCGACAGATACGCAGTATTTT. The whole variable domain, filled in from reference TRBV7-9 and TRBJ2-3, reads DTGVSQNPRHKITKRGQNVTFRCDPISEHNRLYWYRQTLGQGPEFLTYFQNEAQLEKSRLLSDRFSAERPKGSFSTLEIQRTEQGDSAMYLCASSRNTGLATDTQYFGPGTRLTVL.

The chain links TRBV6-5 to TRBJ2-6; D remains unclear. Deletions cut 0 bases from V and 4 bases from J, with 1 base between. The CDR3 has 13 residues. Germline V CDR1 and CDR2: MNHEY, SVGAGI. CDR3 bases: TGTGCCAGCAGTTACTCCGGGGCCAACGTCCTGACTTTC. It is translated as CASSYSGANVLTF.

The rearrangement uses TRBV7-8 and TRBJ2-1, with a weak D call TRBD2 (6 bases). Trimming removed 2 bases from V and 5 bases from J, with 22 bases in between. Germline V gene data show CDR1 as SGHVS and CDR2 as FQNEAQ. The CDR3 length is 18 residues. The CDR3 bases are TGTGCCAGCAGCTTATCCCTAAATTTAGCGGTGTCTAACAATGAGCAGTTCTTC. Amino acids: CASSLSLNLAVSNNEQFF.

The J gene is TRBJ1-5, the V gene TRBV5-8, with D unclear. CDR3 length: 15 residues. V shed 3 bases and J shed 0 bases, with 10 bases lying between them. From germline, CDR1 is SGHTS and CDR2 YDEGEE. CDR3 region: CASSWTDLSNQPQHF. The CDR3 DNA follows: TGTGCCAGCAGCTGGACCGACCTTAGCAATCAGCCCCAGCATTTT.

The chain recombines TRBV7-9 with TRBJ2-6; no clear D gene. V was trimmed by 1 base and J by 0 bases, leaving 13 bases between them. The CDR3 length is 18 residues. Germline-derived CDR1 and CDR2 are SEHNR and FQNEAQ (reference sequence). The DNA for the CDR3 is TGTGCCAGCAGCTTAGAGACCCACGGTGGCTCTGGGGCCAACGTCCTGACTTTC. Its protein is CASSLETHGGSGANVLTF.

The chain combines TRBV6-5 with TRBJ2-1; TRBD2 matches 9 bases. CDR1 MNHEY and CDR2 SVGAGI come from the germline V gene. The CDR3 contains 15 residues. Trimming took 6 bases from V and 2 from J; bases not matched to a gene: 5. For the CDR3, the DNA is TGTGCCAGCAGGGTGACTAGCGGCCCCTACAATGAGCAGTTCTTC. Translating it yields CASRVTSGPYNEQFF.

This chain connects TRBV11-2 to TRBJ1-2; TRBD1 aligns across 8 bases. The CDR3 totals 17 residues. The V gene end was trimmed by 5 bases and the J gene end by 7 bases; junction bases not matched to a gene: 18. CDR1 is SGHAT and CDR2 is FQNNGV in the germline V gene. In DNA, the CDR3 is TGTGCCAGCAGCGCGACTTCAGGGGGCGCGAACGTTGGTGGCTACACCTTC. Translation gives CASSATSGGANVGGYTF.

This clone was picked up a small number of times. The chain joins TRBV29-1 to TRBJ1-1; maybe TRBD1 (6 bases). Germline lookup yields CDR1 SQVTM and CDR2 ANQGSEA. V was shortened by 5 bases and J by 0 bases, with 13 bases between the two germline ends. This CDR3 spans 14 amino acids. The CDR3 loop reads CSVLGQSMNTEAFF. The CDR3 bases are TGCAGCGTTCTAGGACAGTCTATGAACACTGAAGCTTTCTTT.

The V call is TRBV7-9, the J call TRBJ2-2; perhaps TRBD2 as D (5 bases). The CDR3 covers 14 residues. V was clipped by 4 bases and J by 8 bases, with 14 bases between them. From germline, CDR1 is SEHNR and CDR2 FQNEAQ (reference sequence). The CDR3 DNA reads TGTGCCAGCAGCTCGAGGGTCGAACTGGGGGAGCTGTTTTTT. It specifies CASSSRVELGELFF.

The chain recombines TRBV4-1 with TRBJ1-2; no clear D. Looked up from germline, CDR1 is MGHRA and CDR2 is YSYEKL. Trimming took off 4 bases at V and 5 bases at J, with 11 bases between the two ends. This CDR3 has 13 residues. The CDR3 region has the DNA TGCGCCAGCAGCCCAGAGGTGGTTTATGGCTACACCTTC. Amino acids: CASSPEVVYGYTF.

The chain uses TRBV7-9 and TRBJ2-2, with 13 bases lining up with TRBD2. The V gene's germline CDR1 is SEHNR and CDR2 FQNEAQ (reference sequence). V lost 5 bases, J lost 7 bases, and 4 bases stayed unmatched. This CDR3 is built from 15 residues. The CDR3 DNA reads as TGTGCCAGCAGCGACCGGACTAGCGGGGGCGGGGAGCTGTTTTTT. This codes for CASSDRTSGGGELFF.

This clone was counted only a few times. The chain carries TRBV6-1 and TRBJ1-6, with a tentative D call TRBD1 (5 bases). With 4 bases removed from V and 3 bases from J, the gap between germline ends came to 16 bases. The CDR3 contains 17 residues. Germline V CDR1 and CDR2: MNHNS, SASEGT. The DNA for the CDR3 is TGTGCCAGCAGTGTTACGGAGGGGTATAGCTATAATTCACCCCTCCACTTT. This sequence encodes CASSVTEGYSYNSPLHF.

The V and J genes are TRBV5-1 and TRBJ2-7; 9 bases match TRBD1. Germline V gene sequence: CDR1 SGHRS, CDR2 YFSETQ. The V and J ends lost 0 bases and 1 base, in that order; junction bases with no gene match: 2. This CDR3 is 15 amino acids long. This CDR3 reads CASSLDGQGSYEQYF. In nucleotides, the CDR3 is TGCGCCAGCAGCTTGGATGGACAGGGGTCCTACGAGCAGTACTTC.

The genes are TRBV10-3 and TRBJ2-3; D might be TRBD2 (7 bases). With 3 bases removed from V and 5 bases from J, the gap between germline ends came to 18 bases. The germline gives CDR1 ENHRY, CDR2 SYGVKD. This CDR3 has 16 residues. In DNA, the CDR3 is TGTGCCATCAGTGACACTACTAGCGCCAGGGGAGATACGCAGTATTTT. It encodes CAISDTTSARGDTQYF.

The chain combines TRBV5-5 with TRBJ1-1, with a weak D call TRBD1 (5 bases). V dropped 0 bases and J dropped 4 bases, with 16 bases sitting between them. Germline V CDR1 and CDR2: SGHKS, YYEKEE (reference sequence). The CDR3 length is 16 residues. In DNA form, the CDR3 reads TGTGCCAGCAGCTTGGGATCAGGGATCTTTAGCACTGAAGCTTTCTTT. Its protein is CASSLGSGIFSTEAFF.

This chain links TRBV19 with TRBJ2-7; 9 bases match TRBD1. CDR1 is LNHDA and CDR2 is SQIVND in the germline V gene (reference sequence). J was trimmed by 0 bases and V by 1 base; bases with no gene match: 4. This CDR3 region has 16 residues. The DNA of the CDR3 is TGTGCCAGTAGTATAGCGGGACAGGGCGGCTCCTACGAGCAGTACTTC. Protein: CASSIAGQGGSYEQYF. Full variable domain (outside the CDR3, taken from reference TRBV19 and TRBJ2-7): DGGITQSPKYLFRKEGQNVTLSCEQNLNHDAMYWYRQDPGQGLRLIYYSQIVNDFQKGDIAEGYSVSREKKESFPLTVTSAQKNPTAFYLCASSIAGQGGSYEQYFGPGTRLTVT.

The chain combines TRBV30 with TRBJ2-2; unclear D gene. With 4 bases removed from V and 3 bases from J, the gap between germline ends came to 12 bases. CDR3 length: 14 residues. Germline CDR1 and CDR2: GTSNPN and SVGIG (reference sequence). The CDR3 is CAWMEGTYTGELFF. Written as DNA, the CDR3 is TGTGCCTGGATGGAAGGCACATACACCGGGGAGCTGTTTTTT. The complete variable domain, with remaining parts taken from reference TRBV30 and TRBJ2-2, reads SQTIHQWPATLVQPVGSPLSLECTVEGTSNPNLYWYRQAAGRGLQLLFYSVGIGQISSEVPQNLSASRPQDRQFILSSKKLLLSDSGFYLCAWMEGTYTGELFFGEGSRLTVL.